This T cell receptor (beta chain) was profiled in a study of lung T cells in sarcoidosis with Löfgren's syndrome. Germline-derived CDR1 and CDR2 are DFQATT and SNEGSKA (reference sequence). The CDR3 extends over 13 amino acids. The ends were cut back, 5 bases at V and 5 bases at J, with 10 bases in the middle. The study's findings and limits: Versus controls, Löfgren's syndrome patients reportedly showed TRAV12-1 and TRBV2 as most expanded.

At least ten counts were recorded for this clonotype. Its antigen is currently unknown. TCRdb redid the calling of the reads with MiXCR, one entry per CDR3 protein. The table lists about 8,500 distinct CDR3 sequences, around a fifth of them singletons. The TCR was taken from a human donor with sarcoidosis (Löfgren's syndrome or another form), or a control subject (not recorded which). V and J are TRBV20-1 and TRBJ1-6, with D unresolved. The sample consisted of CD4+ T cells from bronchoalveolar lavage fluid. CDR3 coding DNA: TGCAGTGCTTCACAAGCTAATAATTCACCCCTCCACTTT. Amino acids: CSASQANNSPLHF.